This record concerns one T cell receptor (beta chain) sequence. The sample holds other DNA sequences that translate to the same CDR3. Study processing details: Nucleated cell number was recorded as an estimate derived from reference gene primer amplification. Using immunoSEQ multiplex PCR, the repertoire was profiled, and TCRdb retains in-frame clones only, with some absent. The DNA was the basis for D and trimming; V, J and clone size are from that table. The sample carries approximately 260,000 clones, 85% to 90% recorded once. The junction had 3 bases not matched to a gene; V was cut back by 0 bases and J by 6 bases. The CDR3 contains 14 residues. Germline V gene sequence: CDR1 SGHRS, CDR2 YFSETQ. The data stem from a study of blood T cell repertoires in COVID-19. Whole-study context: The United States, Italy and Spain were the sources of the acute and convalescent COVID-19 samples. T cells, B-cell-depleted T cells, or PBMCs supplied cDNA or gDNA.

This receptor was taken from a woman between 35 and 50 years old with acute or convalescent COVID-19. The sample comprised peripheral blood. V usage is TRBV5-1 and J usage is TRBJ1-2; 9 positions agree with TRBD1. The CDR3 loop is CASSLAGQGDGYTF. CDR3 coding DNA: TGCGCCAGCAGCTTGGCGGGACAGGGTGATGGCTACACCTTC.